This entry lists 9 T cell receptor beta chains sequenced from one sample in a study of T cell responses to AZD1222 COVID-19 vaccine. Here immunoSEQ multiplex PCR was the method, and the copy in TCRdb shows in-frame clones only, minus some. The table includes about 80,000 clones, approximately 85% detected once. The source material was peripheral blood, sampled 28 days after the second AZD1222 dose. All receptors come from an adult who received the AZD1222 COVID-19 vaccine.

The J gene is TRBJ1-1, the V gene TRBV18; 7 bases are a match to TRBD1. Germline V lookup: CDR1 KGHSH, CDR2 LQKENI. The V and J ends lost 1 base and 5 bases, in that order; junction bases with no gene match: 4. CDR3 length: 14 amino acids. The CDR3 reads CASSPQGARTEAFF. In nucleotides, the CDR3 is TGTGCCAGCTCACCACAGGGGGCTCGGACTGAAGCTTTCTTT.

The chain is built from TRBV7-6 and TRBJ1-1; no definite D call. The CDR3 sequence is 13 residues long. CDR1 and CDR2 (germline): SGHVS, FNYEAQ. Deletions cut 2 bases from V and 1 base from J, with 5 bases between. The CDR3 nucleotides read TGTGCCAGCAGCTTATCCGGGAACACTGAAGCTTTCTTT. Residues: CASSLSGNTEAFF.

CDR3 sequence (DNA): TGTGCCAGCAGCCCAATGACAGGGATCCTAAGGGAGCAGTACTTC. Its translation is CASSPMTGILREQYF. This chain uses TRBV7-9 with TRBJ2-7; 7 bases fit TRBD1. The J segment lost 7 bases and the V segment lost 5 bases, leaving 14 bases of the junction unmatched. There are 15 residues in the CDR3. CDR1 is SEHNR, CDR2 FQNEAQ, per germline (reference sequence).

CDR3 sequence reads: CASSLGAGTTDTQYF. CDR3 DNA: TGTGCCAGCAGCTTAGGGGCAGGGACGACAGATACGCAGTATTTT. The genes are TRBV7-3 and TRBJ2-3, with D tentatively TRBD1 or TRBD2 (5 bases each). Trimming took 2 bases from V and 3 from J, leaving 12 bases between them. Germline V gene sequence: CDR1 SGHTA, CDR2 FQGTGA. The CDR3 totals 15 residues.

CDR3 DNA sequence: TGTGCCAGCAGCCCGAGGGGGGAGGCGAACATTCAGTACTTC. Translated: CASSPRGEANIQYF. This chain connects TRBV6-5 to TRBJ2-4; D tentatively reads TRBD1 or TRBD2 (6 bases each). This CDR3 contains 14 residues. Germline V gives CDR1 MNHEY, CDR2 SVGAGI. V lost 6 bases and J 7 bases, leaving 16 bases between the germline ends.

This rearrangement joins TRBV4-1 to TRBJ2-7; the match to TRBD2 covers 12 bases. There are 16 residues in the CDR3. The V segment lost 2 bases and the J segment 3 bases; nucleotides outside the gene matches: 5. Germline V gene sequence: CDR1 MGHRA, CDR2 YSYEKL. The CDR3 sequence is CASSQSRTSGVYEQYF. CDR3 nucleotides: TGCGCCAGCAGCCAATCCCGGACTAGCGGGGTCTACGAGCAGTACTTC.

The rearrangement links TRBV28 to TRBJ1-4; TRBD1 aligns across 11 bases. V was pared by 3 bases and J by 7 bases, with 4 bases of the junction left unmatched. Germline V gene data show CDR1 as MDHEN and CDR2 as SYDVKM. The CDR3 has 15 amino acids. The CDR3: CASSFGQGAFEKLFF. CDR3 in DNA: TGTGCCAGCAGTTTTGGACAGGGGGCTTTTGAAAAACTGTTTTTT.

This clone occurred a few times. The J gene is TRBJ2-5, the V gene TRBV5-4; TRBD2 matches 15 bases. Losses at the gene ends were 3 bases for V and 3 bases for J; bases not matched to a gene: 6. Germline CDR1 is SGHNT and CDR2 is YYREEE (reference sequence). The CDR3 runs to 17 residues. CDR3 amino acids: CASSSGLAGGIEETQYF. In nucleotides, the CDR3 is TGTGCCAGCAGCTCCGGACTAGCGGGGGGGATTGAAGAGACCCAGTACTTC. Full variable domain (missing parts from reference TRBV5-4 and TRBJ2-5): ETGVTQSPTHLIKTRGQQVTLRCSSQSGHNTVSWYQQALGQGPQFIFQYYREEENGRGNFPPRFSGLQFPNYSSELNVNALELDDSALYLCASSSGLAGGIEETQYFGPGTRLLVL.

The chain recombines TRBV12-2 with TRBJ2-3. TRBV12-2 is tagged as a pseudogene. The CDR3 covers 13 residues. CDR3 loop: CASRLRPKIREYF. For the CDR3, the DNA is TGTGCAAGTCGCTTACGACCAAAGATACGCGAGTATTTT.